This passage covers 18 T cell receptor beta chains from one sample sequenced in a study of shared clonotypes between healthy human individuals (dated by TCRdb to 2020 to 2021). The library came from the immunoSEQ multiplex PCR assay. This immuneACCESS table, as held by TCRdb, lists in-frame sequences with V and J called but not all clones. Of the missing ones, under half trace to an unresolved V gene in checked studies; the others have no known cause. The sample records some 2,400,000 clones, more than 90% of which are singletons. The ten biggest clones cover over 0.1% of the sample. The sample taken for sequencing was naive CD4+ T cells sorted from blood. The sample's cell subset or site label, decoded: CD45RA+ positively selected. The receptors shown here come from a man younger than 35 in good health.

The chain is built from TRBV6-6 and TRBJ2-7, with D tentatively TRBD2 (6 bases). Between the trimmed V and J ends, which lost 5 bases and 6 bases, there was a span of 14 bases. In germline, CDR1 is MNHNY, CDR2 SVGAGI (reference sequence). This CDR3 region has 13 residues. The CDR3 loop is CASSASGLVEQYF. In DNA form, the CDR3 reads TGTGCCAGCAGTGCCTCGGGACTTGTCGAGCAGTACTTC.

The genes are TRBV18 and TRBJ1-1; 7 nucleotides match TRBD1. The length of the CDR3 is 18 residues. The germline gives CDR1 KGHSH, CDR2 LQKENI. V shed 0 bases and J 1 base; nucleotides not matched to a gene: 11. CDR3 amino acids: CASSPPRDSLNKNTEAFF. The CDR3 coding sequence is TGTGCCAGCTCACCACCGAGGGACAGTCTAAACAAGAACACTGAAGCTTTCTTT. The entire variable domain, with the rest obtained from reference TRBV18 and TRBJ1-1, is as follows: NAGVMQNPRHLVRRRGQEARLRCSPMKGHSHVYWYRQLPEEGLKFMVYLQKENIIDESGMPKERFSAEFPKEGPSILRIQQVVRGDSAAYFCASSPPRDSLNKNTEAFFGQGTRLTVV.

V and J are TRBV10-1 and TRBJ2-5; D remains ambiguous. This CDR3 contains 14 residues. V was pared by 0 bases and J by 5 bases, with 10 bases between. Per the germline V gene, CDR1 is WNHNN and CDR2 is SYGVQD (reference sequence). This chain's CDR3 is CASSESDFGETQYF. DNA of the CDR3: TGCGCCAGCAGTGAGTCCGACTTTGGGGAGACCCAGTACTTC.

Details on this clone: Other DNA sequences in this sample translate to the same CDR3. The chain recombines TRBV28 with TRBJ2-7, with 11 bases fitting TRBD2. The ends lost 2 bases at V and 1 base at J; junction bases unmatched: 1. The CDR3 has 15 amino acids. Germline CDR1 is MDHEN and CDR2 is SYDVKM. In nucleotides, the CDR3 is TGTGCCAGCAGTTTAGGGACTAGCGGTTCCTACGAGCAGTACTTC. This sequence encodes CASSLGTSGSYEQYF. Combining the CDR3 with reference TRBV28 and TRBJ2-7 gives the whole variable domain DVKVTQSSRYLVKRTGEKVFLECVQDMDHENMFWYRQDPGLGLRLIYFSYDVKMKEKGDIPEGYSVSREKKERFSLILESASTNQTSMYLCASSLGTSGSYEQYFGPGTRLTVT.

The V call is TRBV6-1, the J call TRBJ2-3; D is possibly TRBD2 (7 bases). Germline V gene lookup returns CDR1 MNHNS and CDR2 SASEGT. The V end lost 7 bases, the J end lost 7 bases, and 21 bases lay between the germline ends. The CDR3 has 15 amino acids. In nucleotides, the CDR3 is TGTGCCAGCAACCCCCCGGGGGGCCCCCTTAATACGCAGTATTTT. It encodes CASNPPGGPLNTQYF.

Here the CDR3 DNA reads TGTATAGGCACCCCTAACTATGGCTACACCTTC. It codes for CIGTPNYGYTF. The chain uses TRBV30 and TRBJ1-2; D not resolved. The CDR3 totals 11 residues. Looked up from germline, CDR1 is GTSNPN and CDR2 is SVGIG (reference sequence).

This clone was seen just once. The V call is TRBV6-1, the J call TRBJ1-5, with TRBD1 matching over 10 bases. The CDR3 runs 13 residues. The germline V gene has CDR1 MNHNS and CDR2 SASEGT. J lost 6 bases, V lost 10 bases, and 6 bases had no gene match. CDR3 loop: CATLDRGSQPQHF. CDR3 in DNA: TGTGCCACCTTGGACAGGGGGAGTCAGCCCCAGCATTTT.

This chain uses TRBV18 with TRBJ2-1, with 10 positions matching TRBD2. Germline lookup yields CDR1 KGHSH and CDR2 LQKENI. The CDR3 covers 16 residues. With 1 base clipped from V and 6 bases from J, the junction kept 6 bases outside the gene matches. DNA of the CDR3: TGTGCCAGCTCACCACTAATCCTAGCGGGAGTCAATGAGCAGTTCTTC. The encoded protein is CASSPLILAGVNEQFF.

The chain carries TRBV28 and TRBJ1-2; D not resolved. With 5 bases removed from V and 7 bases from J, the gap between germline ends came to 8 bases. CDR1 is MDHEN and CDR2 is SYDVKM in the germline V gene. CDR3 length equals 11 residues. CDR3: CASSRGAGYTF. The CDR3 coding sequence is TGTGCCAGCAGTCGGGGTGCTGGCTACACCTTC.

This clone was detected only a few times. The chain combines TRBV6-5 with TRBJ1-6, with 7 bases identical to TRBD1. The V segment lost 6 bases and the J segment 9 bases; nucleotides outside the gene matches: 8. Germline V gene sequence: CDR1 MNHEY, CDR2 SVGAGI. The CDR3 consists of 14 residues. The CDR3 coding sequence is TGTGCCAGCAGGGGGACAGCCTTGGGTTCACCCCTCCACTTT. It is translated as CASRGTALGSPLHF.

This chain links TRBV6-5 with TRBJ2-7; D may be TRBD2 (5 bases). The CDR3 runs 15 residues. The germline V gene encodes CDR1 MNHEY and CDR2 SVGAGI. The germline V and J ends were trimmed by 0 bases and 2 bases, with 11 bases remaining between them. The CDR3 DNA is TGTGCCAGCAGTTACTCGGTTAGCGTAACCTACGAGCAGTACTTC. Translating it yields CASSYSVSVTYEQYF.

About this clone itself: The same CDR3 is also encoded by other DNA sequences in this sample. The V call is TRBV6-4, the J call TRBJ1-1; D is uncertain. CDR1 is MRHNA, CDR2 SNTAGT, per germline. Trimming removed 5 bases at V and 1 base at J, with 8 bases between. This CDR3 region has 13 residues. CDR3 sequence (DNA): TGTGCCAGCAGTATGACGGCGAACACTGAAGCTTTCTTT. This translates into CASSMTANTEAFF.

V is TRBV6-1 and J is TRBJ2-7, with D perhaps matching TRBD1 or TRBD2 (5 bases each). This CDR3 is built from 14 residues. Germline CDR1 and CDR2: MNHNS and SASEGT. V gave up 8 bases and J gave up 0 bases, with 14 bases separating them. The CDR3 protein is CASVWAGSSYEQYF. As DNA, the CDR3 is TGTGCCAGCGTCTGGGCAGGGAGCTCCTACGAGCAGTACTTC.

The rearrangement uses TRBV5-6 and TRBJ2-3, with 12 bases aligning to TRBD2. The CDR3 spans 18 residues. Germline V lookup: CDR1 SGHDT, CDR2 YYEEEE. V gave up 3 bases and J gave up 0 bases; unmatched junction bases: 8. This CDR3 is CASSWRPGLAGSTDTQYF. CDR3 in DNA: TGTGCCAGCAGCTGGCGCCCCGGACTAGCGGGGAGCACAGATACGCAGTATTTT. The full variable domain, its missing parts supplied by reference TRBV5-6 and TRBJ2-3, is DAGVTQSPTHLIKTRGQQVTLRCSPKSGHDTVSWYQQALGQGPQFIFQYYEEEERQRGNFPDRFSGHQFPNYSSELNVNALLLGDSALYLCASSWRPGLAGSTDTQYFGPGTRLTVL.

The rearrangement links TRBV9 to TRBJ2-3; the D gene is possibly TRBD2 (5 bases). This CDR3 comprises 13 residues. The V end was cut by 0 bases, the J end by 5 bases, with 7 bases between. Germline assignment: CDR1 SGDLS and CDR2 YYNGEE. CDR3 loop: CASSVVAGDTQYF. The CDR3 bases are TGTGCCAGCAGCGTAGTGGCGGGAGATACGCAGTATTTT.

This clone was seen only once. This sample includes further DNA sequences coding for the same CDR3. This sequence joins TRBV10-3 and TRBJ2-5; 8 nucleotides line up with TRBD2. Germline trimming cut 0 bases from V and 5 bases from J; bases unmatched to any gene: 5. The germline CDR1 and CDR2 sequences are ENHRY and SYGVKD. The CDR3 totals 15 residues. The CDR3 DNA sequence: TGTGCCATCAGTGAGTCCACTAGCGGTGGGGAGACCCAGTACTTC. Its protein product is CAISESTSGGETQYF.

This rearrangement joins TRBV11-3 to TRBJ2-7; no definite D call. From germline, CDR1 is SGHNT and CDR2 YENEEA. With 1 base removed from V and 5 bases from J, the gap between germline ends came to 12 bases. This CDR3 region has 14 residues. Here the CDR3 reads CASSLGQNYDEQYF. The DNA of the CDR3 is TGTGCCAGCAGCTTAGGACAAAATTACGACGAGCAGTACTTC. Using reference TRBV11-3 and TRBJ2-7 for the parts outside the CDR3, the full variable domain is EAGVVQSPRYKIIEKKQPVAFWCNPISGHNTLYWYLQNLGQGPELLIRYENEEAVDDSQLPKDRFSAERLKGVDSTLKIQPAELGDSAVYLCASSLGQNYDEQYFGPGTRLTVT.

V and J are TRBV4-3 and TRBJ2-4; 7 bases align to TRBD1. The V and J ends lost 0 bases and 0 bases, in that order; junction bases with no gene match: 20. Germline-derived CDR1 and CDR2 are LGHNA and YSLEER. This CDR3 has 22 amino acids. The CDR3 loop is CASSQEGANGTDHPLAKNIQYF. As DNA, the CDR3 is TGCGCCAGCAGCCAAGAAGGGGCCAACGGGACAGATCATCCTTTAGCCAAAAACATTCAGTACTTC.